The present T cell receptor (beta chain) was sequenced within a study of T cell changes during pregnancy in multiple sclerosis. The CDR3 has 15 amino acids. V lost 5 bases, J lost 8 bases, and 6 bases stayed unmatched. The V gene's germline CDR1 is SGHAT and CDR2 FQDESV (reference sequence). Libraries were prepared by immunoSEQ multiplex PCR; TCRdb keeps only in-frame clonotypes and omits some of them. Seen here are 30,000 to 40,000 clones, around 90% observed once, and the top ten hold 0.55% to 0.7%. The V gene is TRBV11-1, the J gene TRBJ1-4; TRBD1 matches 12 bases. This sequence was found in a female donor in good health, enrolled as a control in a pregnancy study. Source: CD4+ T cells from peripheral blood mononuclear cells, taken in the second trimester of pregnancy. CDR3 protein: CASSLGTGGPEKLFF. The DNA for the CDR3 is TGTGCCAGCAGCCTGGGGACAGGGGGCCCGGAAAAACTGTTTTTT.